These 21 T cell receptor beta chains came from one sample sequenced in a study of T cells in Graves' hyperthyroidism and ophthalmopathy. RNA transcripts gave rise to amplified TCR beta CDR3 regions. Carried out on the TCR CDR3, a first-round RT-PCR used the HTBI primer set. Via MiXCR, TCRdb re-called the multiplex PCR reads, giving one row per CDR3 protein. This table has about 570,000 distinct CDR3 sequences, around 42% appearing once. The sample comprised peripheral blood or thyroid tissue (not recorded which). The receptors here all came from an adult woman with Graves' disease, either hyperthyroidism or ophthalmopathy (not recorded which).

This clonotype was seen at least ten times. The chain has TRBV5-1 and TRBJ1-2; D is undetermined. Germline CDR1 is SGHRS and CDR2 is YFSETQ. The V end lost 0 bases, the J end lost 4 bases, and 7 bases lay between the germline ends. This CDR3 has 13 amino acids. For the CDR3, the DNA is TGCGCCAGCAGCTTGGACGTAGCCTATGGCTACACCTTC. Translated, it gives CASSLDVAYGYTF.

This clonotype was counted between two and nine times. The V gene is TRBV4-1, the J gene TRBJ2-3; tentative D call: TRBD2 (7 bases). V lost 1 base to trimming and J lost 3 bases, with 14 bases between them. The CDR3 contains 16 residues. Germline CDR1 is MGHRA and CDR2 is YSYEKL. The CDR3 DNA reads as TGCGCCAGCAGCCAAGGAGCGGGACACATAACAGATACGCAGTATTTT. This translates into CASSQGAGHITDTQYF.

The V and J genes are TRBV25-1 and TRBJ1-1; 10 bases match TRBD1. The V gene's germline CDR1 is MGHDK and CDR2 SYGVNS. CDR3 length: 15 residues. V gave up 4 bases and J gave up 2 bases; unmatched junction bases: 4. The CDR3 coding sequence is TGTGCCAGCAGTGCAGGGGACAGGGGTAACACTGAAGCTTTCTTT. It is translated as CASSAGDRGNTEAFF.

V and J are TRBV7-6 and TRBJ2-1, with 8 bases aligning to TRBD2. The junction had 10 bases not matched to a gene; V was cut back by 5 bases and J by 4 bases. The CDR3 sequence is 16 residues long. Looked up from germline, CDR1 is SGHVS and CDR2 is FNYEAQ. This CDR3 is CASSRTVAGRYNEQFF. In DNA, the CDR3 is TGTGCCAGCAGCAGGACAGTAGCGGGGCGATACAATGAGCAGTTCTTC.

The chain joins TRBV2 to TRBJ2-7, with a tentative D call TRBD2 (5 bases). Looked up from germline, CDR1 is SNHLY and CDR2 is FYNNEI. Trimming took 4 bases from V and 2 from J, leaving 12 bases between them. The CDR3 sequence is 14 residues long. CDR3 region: CASSGSSGPYEQYF. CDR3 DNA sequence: TGTGCCAGCAGTGGATCCAGCGGCCCCTACGAGCAGTACTTC.

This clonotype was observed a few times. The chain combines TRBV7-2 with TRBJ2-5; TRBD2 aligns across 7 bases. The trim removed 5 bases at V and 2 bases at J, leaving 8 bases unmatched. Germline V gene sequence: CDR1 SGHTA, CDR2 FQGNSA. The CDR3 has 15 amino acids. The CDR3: CASSAQRGKQETQYF. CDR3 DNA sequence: TGTGCCAGCAGCGCCCAGCGGGGAAAGCAAGAGACCCAGTACTTC. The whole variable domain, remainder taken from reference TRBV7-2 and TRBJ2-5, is GAGVSQSPSNKVTEKGKDVELRCDPISGHTALYWYRQSLGQGLEFLIYFQGNSAPDKSGLPSDRFSAERTGGSVSTLTIQRTQQEDSAVYLCASSAQRGKQETQYFGPGTRLLVL.

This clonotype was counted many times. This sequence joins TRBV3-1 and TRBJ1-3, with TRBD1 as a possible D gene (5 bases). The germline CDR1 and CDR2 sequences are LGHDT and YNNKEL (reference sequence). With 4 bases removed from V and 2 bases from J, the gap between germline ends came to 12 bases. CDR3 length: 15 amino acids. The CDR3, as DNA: TGTGCCAGCAGCCCCCCAGGGATCACTGGAAACACCATATATTTT. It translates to CASSPPGITGNTIYF. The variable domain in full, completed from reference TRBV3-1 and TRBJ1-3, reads DTAVSQTPKYLVTQMGNDKSIKCEQNLGHDTMYWYKQDSKKFLKIMFSYNNKELIINETVPNRFSPKSPDKAHLNLHINSLELGDSAVYFCASSPPGITGNTIYFGEGSWLTVV.

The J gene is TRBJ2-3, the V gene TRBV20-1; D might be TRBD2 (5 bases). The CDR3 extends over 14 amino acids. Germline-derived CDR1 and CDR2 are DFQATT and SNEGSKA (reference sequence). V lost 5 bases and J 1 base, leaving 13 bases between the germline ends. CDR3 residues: CSALERDRTDTQYF. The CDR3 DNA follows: TGCAGTGCTCTGGAACGGGATCGCACAGATACGCAGTATTTT.

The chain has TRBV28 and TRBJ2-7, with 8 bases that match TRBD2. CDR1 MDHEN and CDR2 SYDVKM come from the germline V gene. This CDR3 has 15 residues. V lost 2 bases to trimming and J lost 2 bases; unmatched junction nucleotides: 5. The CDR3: CASSLPGLGPYEQYF. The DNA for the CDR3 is TGTGCCAGCAGTTTACCGGGACTAGGGCCCTACGAGCAGTACTTC.

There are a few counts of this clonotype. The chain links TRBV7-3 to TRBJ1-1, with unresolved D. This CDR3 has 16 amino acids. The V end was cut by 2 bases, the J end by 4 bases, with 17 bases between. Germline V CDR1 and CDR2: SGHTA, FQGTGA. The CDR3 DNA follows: TGTGCCAGCAGCTTAGCGGCGGTCGTGGGAAGCACTGAAGCTTTCTTT. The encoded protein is CASSLAAVVGSTEAFF.

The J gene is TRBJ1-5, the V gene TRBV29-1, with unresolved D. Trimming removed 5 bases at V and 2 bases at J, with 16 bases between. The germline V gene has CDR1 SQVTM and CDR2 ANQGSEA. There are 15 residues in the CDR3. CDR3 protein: CSVKDPQRGNQPQHF. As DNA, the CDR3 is TGCAGCGTTAAGGACCCTCAAAGGGGCAATCAGCCCCAGCATTTT.

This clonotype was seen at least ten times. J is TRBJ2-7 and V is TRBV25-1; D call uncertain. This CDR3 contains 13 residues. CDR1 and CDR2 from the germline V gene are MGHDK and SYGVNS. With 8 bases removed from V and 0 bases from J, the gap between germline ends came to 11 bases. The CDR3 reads CASVDDISYEQYF. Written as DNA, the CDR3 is TGTGCCAGCGTGGATGACATCTCCTACGAGCAGTACTTC.

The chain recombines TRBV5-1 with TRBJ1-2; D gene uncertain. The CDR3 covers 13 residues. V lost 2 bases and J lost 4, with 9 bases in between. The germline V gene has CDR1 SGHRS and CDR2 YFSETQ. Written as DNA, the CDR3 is TGCGCCAGCAGCTTTCGGACTAGCTATGGCTACACCTTC. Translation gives CASSFRTSYGYTF.

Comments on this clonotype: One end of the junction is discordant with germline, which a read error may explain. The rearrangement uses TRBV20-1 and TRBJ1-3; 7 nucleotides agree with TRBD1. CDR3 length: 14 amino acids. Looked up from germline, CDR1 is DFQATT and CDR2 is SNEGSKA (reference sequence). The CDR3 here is CSADLTGTGNTLYF. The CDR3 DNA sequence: TGTAGCGCTGACCTGACAGGGACTGGAAACACCCTATATTTT.

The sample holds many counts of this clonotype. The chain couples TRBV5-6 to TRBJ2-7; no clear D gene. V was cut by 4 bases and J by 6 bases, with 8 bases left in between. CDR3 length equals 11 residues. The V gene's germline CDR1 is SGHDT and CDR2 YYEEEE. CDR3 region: CASSASGEQYF. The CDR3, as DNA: TGTGCCAGCAGCGCCTCGGGCGAGCAGTACTTC. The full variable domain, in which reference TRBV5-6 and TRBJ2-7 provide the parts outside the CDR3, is DAGVTQSPTHLIKTRGQQVTLRCSPKSGHDTVSWYQQALGQGPQFIFQYYEEEERQRGNFPDRFSGHQFPNYSSELNVNALLLGDSALYLCASSASGEQYFGPGTRLTVT.

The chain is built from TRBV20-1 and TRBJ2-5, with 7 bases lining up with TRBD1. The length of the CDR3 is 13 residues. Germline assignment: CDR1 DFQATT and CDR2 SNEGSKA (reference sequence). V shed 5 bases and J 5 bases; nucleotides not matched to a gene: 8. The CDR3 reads CSASKTGWETQYF. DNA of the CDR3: TGCAGTGCTTCGAAGACAGGGTGGGAGACCCAGTACTTC.

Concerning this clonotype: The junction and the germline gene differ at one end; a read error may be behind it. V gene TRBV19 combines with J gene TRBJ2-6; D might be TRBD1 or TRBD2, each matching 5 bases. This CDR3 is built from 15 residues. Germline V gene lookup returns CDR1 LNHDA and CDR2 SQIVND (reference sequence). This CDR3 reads CASRPGYSGANILTF. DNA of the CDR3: TGTGCCAGTAGGCCGGGGTACTCTGGGGCCAACATCCTGACTTTC.

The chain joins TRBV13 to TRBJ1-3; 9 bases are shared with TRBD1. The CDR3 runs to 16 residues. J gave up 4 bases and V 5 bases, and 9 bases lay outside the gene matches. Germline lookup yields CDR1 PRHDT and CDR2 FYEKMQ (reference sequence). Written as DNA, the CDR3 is TGTGCCAGCAGCATACTTCCCGGGACAGGGGGAAACACCATATATTTT. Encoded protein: CASSILPGTGGNTIYF.

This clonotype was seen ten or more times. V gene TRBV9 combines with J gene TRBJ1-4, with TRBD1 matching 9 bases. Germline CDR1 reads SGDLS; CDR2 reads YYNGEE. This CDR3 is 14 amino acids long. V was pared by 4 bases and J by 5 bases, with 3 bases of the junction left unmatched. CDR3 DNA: TGTGCCAGCAGCTCGACAGGGGGAAATGAAAAACTGTTTTTT. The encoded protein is CASSSTGGNEKLFF.

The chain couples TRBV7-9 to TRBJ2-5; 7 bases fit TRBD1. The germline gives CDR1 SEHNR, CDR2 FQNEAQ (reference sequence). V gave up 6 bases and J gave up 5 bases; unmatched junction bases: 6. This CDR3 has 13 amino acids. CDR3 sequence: CASRADREETQYF. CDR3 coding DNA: TGTGCCAGCAGGGCTGACAGGGAGGAGACCCAGTACTTC.

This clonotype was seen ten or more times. The CDR3 nucleotides are TGTGCCAGCAGTTGGCAGGGGGCTTCACCCCTCCACTTT. Amino acid sequence: CASSWQGASPLHF. The chain joins TRBV6-5 to TRBJ1-6; 8 bases match TRBD1. This CDR3 region has 13 residues. Germline V lookup: CDR1 MNHEY, CDR2 SVGAGI. The junction had 2 bases not matched to a gene; V was cut back by 4 bases and J by 9 bases.